This entry lists 18 T cell receptor beta chains sequenced from one sample in a study. TCRdb itself ran the 5' RACE reads through MiXCR, one entry per CDR3 protein. The table shows 250 to 300 distinct CDR3 sequences, with roughly 28% occurring only once. Sequences were obtained from total memory T cells from blood PBMCs. The subset here: transitional memory CD4+ T cells. The source of these receptors is a male donor with HIV.

The chain has TRBV7-3 and TRBJ2-2, with D hard to call. This CDR3 region has 14 residues. Germline values: CDR1 SGHTA, CDR2 FQGTGA. V lost 3 bases and J lost 0, with 5 bases in between. CDR3 coding DNA: TGTGCCAGCAGCTTTGGATCGAACACCGGGGAGCTGTTTTTT. Translation: CASSFGSNTGELFF. Complete variable domain (other parts from reference TRBV7-3 and TRBJ2-2): GAGVSQTPSNKVTEKGKYVELRCDPISGHTALYWYRQSLGQGPEFLIYFQGTGAADDSGLPNDRFFAVRPEGSVSTLKIQRTERGDSAVYLCASSFGSNTGELFFGEGSRLTVL.

The chain couples TRBV19 to TRBJ2-1, with D unclear. Germline V CDR1 and CDR2: LNHDA, SQIVND (reference sequence). V was clipped by 8 bases and J by 0 bases, with 14 bases between them. The CDR3 loop spans 15 amino acids. The chain's CDR3 is CASSWSIGSYNEQFF. The CDR3 nucleotides are TGTGCCAGTTCTTGGAGTATCGGCTCCTACAATGAGCAGTTCTTC.

The rearrangement joins TRBV12-3 or TRBV12-4 to TRBJ2-3, with 7 bases lining up with TRBD2. The CDR3 spans 16 residues. Losses at the gene ends were 6 bases for V and 0 bases for J; bases not matched to a gene: 9. CDR3 DNA: TGTGCCAGCAGCCAGATCAGCGGGGTCAGCACAGATACGCAGTATTTT. Protein product: CASSQISGVSTDTQYF.

This clonotype came up a few times. This chain connects TRBV14 to TRBJ2-1; D possibly corresponds to TRBD2 (7 bases). The CDR3 runs 15 residues. V lost 2 bases to trimming and J lost 5 bases, with 13 bases between them. Looked up from germline, CDR1 is SGHDN and CDR2 is FVKESK. The CDR3 DNA is TGTGCCAGCAGCCAAAGGGGGGGGCTCCACAATGAGCAGTTCTTC. Translation: CASSQRGGLHNEQFF.

The genes are TRBV6-2 or TRBV6-3 and TRBJ1-5; D gene uncertain. Germline CDR1 reads MNHEY; CDR2 reads SVGEGT. The CDR3 has 12 amino acids. Trimming shortened V by 0 bases and J by 10 bases, and 7 bases separated the two germline ends. CDR3 region: CASSYSSSPQHF. The DNA for the CDR3 is TGTGCCAGCAGTTACTCGAGTAGTCCCCAGCATTTT.

This clonotype was recorded a few times. The V call is TRBV4-1, the J call TRBJ2-7; 7 nucleotides agree with TRBD1. The CDR3 is 15 amino acids. Trimming at V came to 0 bases and at J to 0 bases, leaving 2 bases not matched to a gene. Germline V CDR1 and CDR2: MGHRA, YSYEKL. CDR3 nucleotides: TGCGCCAGCAGCCAAGATCGGGACAGCTCCTACGAGCAGTACTTC. Translation: CASSQDRDSSYEQYF.

This clonotype was detected only a few times. V and J are TRBV20-1 and TRBJ1-6; 7 positions match TRBD1. Germline-derived CDR1 and CDR2 are DFQATT and SNEGSKA (reference sequence). This CDR3 region has 15 residues. The J segment lost 5 bases and the V segment lost 3 bases, leaving 7 bases of the junction unmatched. CDR3 coding DNA: TGCAGTGCTAGGGACAGGACAGGAAATAATTCACCCCTCCACTTT. Translation: CSARDRTGNNSPLHF.

The V and J genes are TRBV25-1 and TRBJ1-6, with D uncertain. This CDR3 has 13 residues. V gave up 1 base and J gave up 9 bases, with 7 bases separating them. Germline V gene data show CDR1 as MGHDK and CDR2 as SYGVNS. The CDR3 spells CASSESARSPLHF. The CDR3 DNA is TGTGCCAGCAGTGAATCAGCTCGTTCACCCCTCCACTTT.

The chain couples TRBV7-1 to TRBJ2-1, with 10 bases lining up with TRBD1. TRBV7-1 is designated an ORF whose function remains uncertain. After removal of 2 bases from V and 4 bases from J, the junction contained 2 bases not matched to a gene. The length of the CDR3 is 15 residues. The CDR3 loop is CASSSTGQGYNEQFF. Written as DNA, the CDR3 is TGTGCCAGCAGCTCAACGGGACAGGGGTACAATGAGCAGTTCTTC.

The CDR3 loop is CASSQDEGTYGYTF. CDR3 in DNA: TGCGCCAGCAGCCAAGACGAGGGGACCTATGGCTACACCTTC. This chain uses TRBV4-1 with TRBJ1-2; D is perhaps TRBD1 (5 bases). V lost 0 bases and J lost 4, with 9 bases in between. There are 14 residues in the CDR3. CDR1 and CDR2 from the germline V gene are MGHRA and YSYEKL.

This clonotype counts as hyperexpanded (1% or more). This chain joins TRBV10-3 and TRBJ1-5, with unresolved D. V lost 2 bases to trimming and J lost 2 bases, with 10 bases between them. The germline CDR1 and CDR2 sequences are ENHRY and SYGVKD. This CDR3 spans 15 amino acids. The CDR3: CAISEADGGNQPQHF. CDR3 bases: TGTGCCATCAGTGAGGCCGACGGAGGCAATCAGCCCCAGCATTTT.

Only a few counts were recorded for this clonotype. The chain employs TRBV7-8 and TRBJ2-4; maybe TRBD2 (5 bases). CDR3 length equals 16 residues. The germline V gene has CDR1 SGHVS and CDR2 FQNEAQ. Trimming left V 1 base short and J 7 bases short, with 17 bases between. Here the CDR3 reads CASSLVGRALRNIQYF. For the CDR3, the DNA is TGTGCCAGCAGCTTAGTTGGGCGGGCCCTAAGGAACATTCAGTACTTC.

This clonotype has only a few counts. This sequence joins TRBV30 and TRBJ2-2; 10 positions match TRBD2. CDR1 GTSNPN and CDR2 SVGIG come from the germline V gene (reference sequence). This CDR3 has 14 amino acids. V shed 3 bases and J 5 bases; nucleotides not matched to a gene: 3. CDR3 bases: TGTGCCTGGAGAATAGCGGGAGGAACCGGGGAGCTGTTTTTT. This sequence encodes CAWRIAGGTGELFF.

J is TRBJ1-4 and V is TRBV28; tentative D call: TRBD1 (5 bases). The ends were cut back, 1 base at V and 0 bases at J, with 9 bases in the middle. The CDR3 sequence is 16 residues long. Germline assignment: CDR1 MDHEN and CDR2 SYDVKM. The CDR3, as DNA: TGTGCCAGCAGTTTATCAGGGCTCGCAACTAATGAAAAACTGTTTTTT. Its protein product is CASSLSGLATNEKLFF.

This clonotype was counted only a few times. The chain is built from TRBV13 and TRBJ1-5, with 9 bases fitting TRBD1. The CDR3 spans 16 residues. Germline CDR1 reads PRHDT; CDR2 reads FYEKMQ (reference sequence). V shed 5 bases and J 2 bases; nucleotides not matched to a gene: 7. The CDR3 bases are TGTGCCAGCAGCCCCTTGAGGACAGGGGGCAATCAGCCCCAGCATTTT. Translation gives CASSPLRTGGNQPQHF.

V is TRBV6-1 and J is TRBJ2-5; 13 bases map to TRBD2. V was clipped by 4 bases and J by 5 bases; unmatched bases: 19. This CDR3 is 20 amino acids long. Germline V gene lookup returns CDR1 MNHNS and CDR2 SASEGT. The CDR3 coding sequence is TGTGCCAGCAGTGTCATGGGGGGAAGACTAGCGGGAGGCCGGGGGGAGACCCAGTACTTC. Its translation: CASSVMGGRLAGGRGETQYF.

The chain has TRBV11-3 and TRBJ2-3; 7 bases are shared with TRBD1. The CDR3 is 19 residues long. Germline V gives CDR1 SGHNT, CDR2 YENEEA. Trimming took 0 bases from V and 3 from J; bases not matched to a gene: 15. The CDR3 region is CASSLDILDPGQQTDTQYF. In DNA form, the CDR3 reads TGTGCCAGCAGCTTAGATATCTTGGACCCGGGACAGCAAACAGATACGCAGTATTTT.

V and J are TRBV4-1 and TRBJ2-5; possible D gene TRBD1, 6 bases. Trimming took off 4 bases at V and 0 bases at J, with 18 bases between the two ends. Germline lookup yields CDR1 MGHRA and CDR2 YSYEKL. CDR3 length equals 17 residues. The CDR3 DNA follows: TGCGCCAGCAGCCGGTCCGGGACATATTGGTACCAAGAGACCCAGTACTTC. It yields the protein CASSRSGTYWYQETQYF.